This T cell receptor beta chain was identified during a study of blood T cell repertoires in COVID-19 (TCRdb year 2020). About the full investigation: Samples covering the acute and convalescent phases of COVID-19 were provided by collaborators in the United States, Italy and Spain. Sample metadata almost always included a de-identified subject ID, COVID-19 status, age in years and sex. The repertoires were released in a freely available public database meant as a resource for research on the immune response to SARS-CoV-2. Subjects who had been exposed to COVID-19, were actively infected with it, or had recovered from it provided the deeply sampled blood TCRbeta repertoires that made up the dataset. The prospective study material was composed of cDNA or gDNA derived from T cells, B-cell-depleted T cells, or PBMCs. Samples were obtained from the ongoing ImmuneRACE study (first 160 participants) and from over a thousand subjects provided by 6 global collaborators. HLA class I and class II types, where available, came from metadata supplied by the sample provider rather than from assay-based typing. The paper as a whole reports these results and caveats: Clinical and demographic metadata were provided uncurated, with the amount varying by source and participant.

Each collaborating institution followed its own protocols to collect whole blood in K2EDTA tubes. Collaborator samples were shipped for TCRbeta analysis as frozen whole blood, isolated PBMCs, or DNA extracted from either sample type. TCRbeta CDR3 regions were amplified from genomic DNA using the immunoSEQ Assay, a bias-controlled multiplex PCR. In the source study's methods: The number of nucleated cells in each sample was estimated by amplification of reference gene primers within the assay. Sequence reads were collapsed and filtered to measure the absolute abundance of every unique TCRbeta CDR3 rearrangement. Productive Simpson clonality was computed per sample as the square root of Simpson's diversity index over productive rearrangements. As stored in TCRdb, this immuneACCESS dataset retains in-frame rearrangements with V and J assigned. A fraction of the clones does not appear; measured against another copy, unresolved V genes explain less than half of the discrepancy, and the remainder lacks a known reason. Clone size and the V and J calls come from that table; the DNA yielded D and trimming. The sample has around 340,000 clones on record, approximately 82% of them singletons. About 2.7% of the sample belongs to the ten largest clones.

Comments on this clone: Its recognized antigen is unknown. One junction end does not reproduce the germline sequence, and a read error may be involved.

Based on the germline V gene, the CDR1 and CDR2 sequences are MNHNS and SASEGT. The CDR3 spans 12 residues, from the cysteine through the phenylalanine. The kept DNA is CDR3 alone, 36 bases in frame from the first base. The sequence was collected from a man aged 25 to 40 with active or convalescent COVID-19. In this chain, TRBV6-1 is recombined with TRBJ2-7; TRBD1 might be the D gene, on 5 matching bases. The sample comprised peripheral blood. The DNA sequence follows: TGTGCCAGCAGTGAAACGAGCTATCCAGGGAACTTC. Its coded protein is CASSETSYPGNF.